This T cell receptor (beta chain) derives from a study of monozygotic twins with inflammatory bowel disease. The study's findings and limits: Healthy co-twins showed greater TCRbeta diversity (inverse Simpson) than IBD patients. A lone strong IBD-associated signal or clonotype found no support.

This CDR3 has 14 amino acids. Germline CDR1 reads SGHRS; CDR2 reads YFSETQ. The quantity of total RNA per TCR library was 3,000 to 4,500 ng. From its re-call of the 5' RACE reads, TCRdb lists each CDR3 protein once, without DNA. The sample's table shows roughly 100,000 distinct CDR3 sequences. Notes on this clonotype: Its antigen is not known.

The authors isolated total RNA from whole blood without sorting T cells. The receptor comes from a human donor with ulcerative colitis or Crohn's disease, or a healthy co-twin of an affected twin (not recorded which). This rearrangement joins TRBV5-1 to TRBJ2-7; the TCRdb call, TRBD2, lacks DNA for checking. Sequenced input: blood. CDR3 residues: CASSFTNSGYEQYF.